The 21 T cell receptor beta chains below were found in one sample sequenced in a study of OX40 agonist ivuxolimab in advanced cancers. The table came from immunoSEQ multiplex PCR; TCRdb's copy has only in-frame clones and leaves some out. This table has about 69,000 clones, just over 90% appearing once. The input for sequencing was CD4+ or CD8+ T cells sorted from blood, taken in a trial of the OX40 agonist ivuxolimab. The receptor source for this set is an adult with an advanced solid tumor such as melanoma, head and neck, liver or kidney cancer.

The chain uses TRBV5-1 and TRBJ2-7; TRBD1 is a possible D gene (5 bases). Germline loops: CDR1 SGHRS, CDR2 YFSETQ. The CDR3 covers 12 residues. The V gene lost 2 bases and the J gene lost 6 bases, with 9 bases spanning the gap. The CDR3 is CASSFQGSEQYF. The CDR3 nucleotides are TGCGCCAGCAGCTTCCAGGGCTCCGAGCAGTACTTC.

The J gene is TRBJ1-3, the V gene TRBV19; D not resolved. Trimming took off 7 bases at V and 0 bases at J, with 10 bases between the two ends. Germline V gene sequence: CDR1 LNHDA, CDR2 SQIVND (reference sequence). This CDR3 is built from 14 residues. In DNA, the CDR3 is TGTGCCAGTAAGGCTCAGGCCTCTGGAAACACCATATATTTT. Amino acid sequence: CASKAQASGNTIYF.

The chain recombines TRBV9 with TRBJ2-6; D is unclear. The ends were cut back, 3 bases at V and 4 bases at J, with 14 bases in the middle. This CDR3 is built from 16 residues. From germline, CDR1 is SGDLS and CDR2 YYNGEE. CDR3 coding DNA: TGTGCCAGCAGCGCATACACAGCACCCGGGGCCAACGTCCTGACTTTC. Its translation: CASSAYTAPGANVLTF. Full variable domain (missing parts from reference TRBV9 and TRBJ2-6): DSGVTQTPKHLITATGQRVTLRCSPRSGDLSVYWYQQSLDQGLQFLIQYYNGEERAKGNILERFSAQQFPDLHSELNLSSLELGDSALYFCASSAYTAPGANVLTFGAGSRLTVL.

The rearrangement joins TRBV7-6 to TRBJ2-3; no firm D call. From germline, CDR1 is SGHVS and CDR2 FNYEAQ. This CDR3 region has 12 residues. V was shortened by 8 bases and J by 2 bases, with 8 bases between the two germline ends. Written as DNA, the CDR3 is TGTGCCAGCGCAGCTATCACAGATACGCAGTATTTT. Its translation: CASAAITDTQYF.

The count of this clone is one. The V gene is TRBV5-4, the J gene TRBJ1-1; D is unclear. Germline V gene data show CDR1 as SGHNT and CDR2 as YYREEE (reference sequence). The V end lost 4 bases, the J end lost 1 base, and 8 bases lay between the germline ends. There are 13 residues in the CDR3. The CDR3 reads CASSQDKNTEAFF. CDR3 DNA: TGTGCCAGCAGCCAAGACAAGAACACTGAAGCTTTCTTT.

This chain joins TRBV6-5 and TRBJ1-2; 9 bases line up with TRBD1. CDR1 and CDR2 from the germline V gene are MNHEY and SVGAGI. CDR3 size: 13 residues. After removal of 6 bases from V and 8 bases from J, the junction contained 7 bases not matched to a gene. The CDR3 loop reads CASSPRTGVGYTF. The CDR3 DNA sequence: TGTGCCAGCAGCCCCCGGACAGGGGTAGGCTACACCTTC.

The chain joins TRBV6-1 to TRBJ1-2; D is perhaps TRBD1 (5 bases). CDR3 length: 13 amino acids. V gave up 5 bases and J gave up 7 bases, with 14 bases separating them. Per germline, CDR1 MNHNS and CDR2 SASEGT. The chain's CDR3 is CASSLDSAGGYTF. The CDR3 DNA reads TGTGCCAGCAGTTTAGACAGCGCTGGTGGCTACACCTTC.

The chain joins TRBV28 to TRBJ2-1, with a possible D match to TRBD2 (5 bases). Germline assignment: CDR1 MDHEN and CDR2 SYDVKM. The length of the CDR3 is 16 residues. The V and J ends lost 3 bases and 4 bases respectively, with 16 bases between them. Written as DNA, the CDR3 is TGTGCCAGCAGTTTTTATAGGAGTGGCGGGTACAATGAGCAGTTCTTC. Translation gives CASSFYRSGGYNEQFF.

The rearrangement links TRBV5-4 to TRBJ1-2; D uncertain. The V gene lost 6 bases and the J gene lost 0 bases, with 12 bases spanning the gap. The CDR3 is made up of 14 amino acids. Germline values: CDR1 SGHNT, CDR2 YYREEE (reference sequence). The CDR3 nucleotides read TGTGCCAGCACCAAGGTCCCGCCTAACTATGGCTACACCTTC. Its translation: CASTKVPPNYGYTF. The whole variable domain, filled in from reference TRBV5-4 and TRBJ1-2, reads ETGVTQSPTHLIKTRGQQVTLRCSSQSGHNTVSWYQQALGQGPQFIFQYYREEENGRGNFPPRFSGLQFPNYSSELNVNALELDDSALYLCASTKVPPNYGYTFGSGTRLTVV.

The table lists this clone with a count of one. The V gene is TRBV6-1, the J gene TRBJ2-5; D call uncertain. CDR3 length: 12 residues. CDR1 and CDR2 (germline): MNHNS, SASEGT. Trimming removed 7 bases at V and 4 bases at J, with 10 bases between. DNA of the CDR3: TGTGCCAGCACCTACAGTATAGAGACCCAGTACTTC. Translated, it gives CASTYSIETQYF.

V usage is TRBV10-1 and J usage is TRBJ1-5, with D possibly TRBD1 on 6 matching bases. CDR3 length: 13 amino acids. V shed 6 bases and J shed 5 bases, with 11 bases lying between them. Germline V gives CDR1 WNHNN, CDR2 SYGVQD (reference sequence). CDR3 region: CASRSGADQPQHF. The DNA for the CDR3 is TGCGCCAGCAGGTCAGGGGCTGATCAGCCCCAGCATTTT.

The chain couples TRBV5-6 to TRBJ1-2, with D unclear. Trimming shortened V by 4 bases and J by 2 bases, and 9 bases separated the two germline ends. Germline V gene data show CDR1 as SGHDT and CDR2 as YYEEEE. This CDR3 has 13 amino acids. The CDR3 DNA reads TGTGCCAGCAGCCCACAGCGGAACTATGGCTACACCTTC. Its protein is CASSPQRNYGYTF.

The gene calls are TRBV11-2 and TRBJ2-7; tentatively, D is TRBD2 (5 bases). The length of the CDR3 is 12 residues. The germline CDR1 and CDR2 sequences are SGHAT and FQNNGV. V shed 1 base and J shed 12 bases, with 13 bases lying between them. DNA for the CDR3: TGTGCCAGCAGCTTAGGGGCGGGCCATCGGTACTTC. This codes for CASSLGAGHRYF.

The chain carries TRBV11-3 and TRBJ1-3; D is unresolved. V dropped 5 bases and J dropped 0 bases, with 11 bases sitting between them. The germline V gene has CDR1 SGHNT and CDR2 YENEEA. This CDR3 region has 15 residues. The CDR3 region has the DNA TGTGCCAGCAGCCAAGGATTCTCCTCTGGAAACACCATATATTTT. Amino acids: CASSQGFSSGNTIYF.

The V and J genes are TRBV18 and TRBJ1-2; D is ambiguous. Trimming stripped 3 bases from V and 7 bases from J, with 12 bases between. The CDR3 length is 13 residues. CDR1 and CDR2 (germline): KGHSH, LQKENI. In DNA form, the CDR3 reads TGTGCCAGCTCACCCCTACAGATGGTTGGCTACACCTTC. Its translation: CASSPLQMVGYTF.

This clone has a single count. The chain uses TRBV18 and TRBJ2-7, with 7 bases aligning to TRBD1. Per the germline V gene, CDR1 is KGHSH and CDR2 is LQKENI. The CDR3 consists of 15 residues. V shed 3 bases, J shed 3 bases, and the junction held 8 bases outside the gene matches. The CDR3 loop is CASSPSGTVFYEQYF. In DNA form, the CDR3 reads TGTGCCAGCTCACCTTCCGGGACAGTTTTCTACGAGCAGTACTTC.

CDR3 protein: CASSQDRTSGTYEQYF. CDR3 sequence (DNA): TGCGCCAGCAGCCAAGATCGAACTAGCGGAACCTACGAGCAGTACTTC. V usage is TRBV4-1 and J usage is TRBJ2-7; 8 bases match TRBD2. With V trimmed by 0 bases and J by 2 bases, 6 bases remained unmatched. This CDR3 comprises 16 residues. In germline, CDR1 is MGHRA, CDR2 YSYEKL.

The chain has TRBV27 and TRBJ2-7; D is perhaps TRBD2 (6 bases). The CDR3 has 15 amino acids. Germline values: CDR1 MNHEY, CDR2 SMNVEV (reference sequence). The V and J ends lost 2 bases and 7 bases respectively, with 18 bases between them. This CDR3 is CASSLNSAGRGEQYF. CDR3 coding DNA: TGTGCCAGCAGTTTAAACTCCGCGGGGCGCGGGGAGCAGTACTTC.

This clone was detected once. CDR3 loop: CASSNDFGTGELFF. The CDR3 DNA reads as TGTGCCAGTAGTAACGATTTTGGGACCGGGGAGCTGTTTTTT. The J gene is TRBJ2-2, the V gene TRBV19; D unclear. From germline, CDR1 is LNHDA and CDR2 SQIVND (reference sequence). CDR3 length: 14 amino acids. The V end lost 4 bases, the J end lost 5 bases, and 11 bases lay between the germline ends.

V and J are TRBV5-1 and TRBJ1-6; D unclear. V was pared by 0 bases and J by 0 bases, with 4 bases between. There are 15 residues in the CDR3. From germline, CDR1 is SGHRS and CDR2 YFSETQ. CDR3 amino acids: CASSLDSSYNSPLHF. CDR3 coding DNA: TGCGCCAGCAGCTTGGACAGCTCCTATAATTCACCCCTCCACTTT.

The V and J genes are TRBV6-5 and TRBJ1-2; 10 bases line up with TRBD1. Germline lookup yields CDR1 MNHEY and CDR2 SVGAGI. The V and J ends lost 11 bases and 9 bases, in that order; junction bases with no gene match: 6. The length of the CDR3 is 11 residues. The CDR3 sequence is CAVTGGASYTF. CDR3 in DNA: TGTGCCGTGACAGGGGGCGCGAGCTACACCTTC.